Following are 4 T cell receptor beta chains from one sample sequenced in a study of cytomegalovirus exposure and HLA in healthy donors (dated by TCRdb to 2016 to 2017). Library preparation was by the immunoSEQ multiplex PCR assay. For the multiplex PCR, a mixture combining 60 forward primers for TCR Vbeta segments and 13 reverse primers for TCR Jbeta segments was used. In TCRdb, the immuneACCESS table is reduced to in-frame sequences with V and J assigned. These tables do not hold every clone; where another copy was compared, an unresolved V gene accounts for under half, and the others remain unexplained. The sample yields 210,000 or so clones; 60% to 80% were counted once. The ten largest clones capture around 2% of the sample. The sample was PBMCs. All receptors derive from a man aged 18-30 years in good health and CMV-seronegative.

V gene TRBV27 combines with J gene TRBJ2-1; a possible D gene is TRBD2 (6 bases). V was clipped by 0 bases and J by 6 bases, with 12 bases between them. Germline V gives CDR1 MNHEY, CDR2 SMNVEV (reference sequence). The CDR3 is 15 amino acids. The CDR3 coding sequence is TGTGCCAGCAGTTTATCCACGGCCGGGGGCAATGAGCAGTTCTTC. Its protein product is CASSLSTAGGNEQFF.

CDR3 protein: CASSLAALNEQFF. CDR3 nucleotide sequence: TGTGCCAGCAGTCTAGCGGCACTCAATGAGCAGTTCTTC. V is TRBV27 and J is TRBJ2-1; TRBD2 matches at 7 bases. Trimming removed 5 bases from V and 6 bases from J; junction bases left unmatched: 4. The CDR3 loop spans 13 amino acids. Per germline, CDR1 MNHEY and CDR2 SMNVEV (reference sequence).

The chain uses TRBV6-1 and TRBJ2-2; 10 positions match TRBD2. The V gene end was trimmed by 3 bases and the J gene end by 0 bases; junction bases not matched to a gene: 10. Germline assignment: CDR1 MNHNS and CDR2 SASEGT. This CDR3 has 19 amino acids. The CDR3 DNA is TGTGCCAGCAGTGATGGCCCAGGAGCGGGGGGGTCGAACACCGGGGAGCTGTTTTTT. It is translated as CASSDGPGAGGSNTGELFF.

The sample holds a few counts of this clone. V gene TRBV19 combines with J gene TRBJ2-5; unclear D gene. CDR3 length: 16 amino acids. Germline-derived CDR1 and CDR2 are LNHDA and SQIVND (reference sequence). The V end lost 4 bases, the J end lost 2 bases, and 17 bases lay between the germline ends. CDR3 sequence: CASSNRQLTGQETQYF. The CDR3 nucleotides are TGTGCCAGTAGTAATCGTCAATTGACTGGTCAAGAGACCCAGTACTTC.